Reported below is one T cell receptor (beta chain). The repertoire was sequenced with immunoSEQ multiplex PCR; TCRdb's copy has only in-frame clones and lacks some. The sample consists of 360,000 or so clones, more than 70% of them appearing once. The data were obtained in a study of blood T cell repertoires in COVID-19. V dropped 5 bases and J dropped 5 bases, with 16 bases sitting between them. The CDR3 spans 16 residues. The germline V gene has CDR1 SGHVS and CDR2 FQNEAQ. This chain links TRBV7-8 with TRBJ1-6; D gene ambiguous. The sequenced sample consisted of PBMCs or T cells enriched from blood (not recorded which). The TCR sequence derives from a woman in her twenties or thirties who had been exposed to COVID-19. CDR3 in amino acids: CASSTLGGPDNSPLHF. CDR3 DNA: TGTGCCAGCAGCACACTAGGTGGACCGGATAATTCACCCCTCCACTTT.